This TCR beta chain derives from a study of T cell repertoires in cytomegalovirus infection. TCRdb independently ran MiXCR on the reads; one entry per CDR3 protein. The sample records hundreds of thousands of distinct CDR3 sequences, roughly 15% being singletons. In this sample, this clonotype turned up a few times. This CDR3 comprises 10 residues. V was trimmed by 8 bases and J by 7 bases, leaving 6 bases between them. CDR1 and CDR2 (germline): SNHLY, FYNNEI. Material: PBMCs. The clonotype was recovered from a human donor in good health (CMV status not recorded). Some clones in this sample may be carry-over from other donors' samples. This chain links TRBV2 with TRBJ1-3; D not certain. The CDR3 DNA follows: TGTGCCAGCCGCAGGAACACCATATATTTT. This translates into CASRRNTIYF.